This T cell receptor (beta chain) came from a study of blood T cell repertoires in COVID-19. Whole-study context: From T cells, B-cell-depleted T cells, or PBMCs came the material, which was cDNA or gDNA.

Produced via immunoSEQ multiplex PCR; TCRdb's table is partial and in-frame only. The data show under 300,000 clones, around 85% seen once. V was clipped by 0 bases and J by 7 bases, with 10 bases between them. The CDR3 loop spans 13 amino acids. Germline CDR1 is SGHNT and CDR2 is YENEEA. The material sequenced was PBMCs or T cells enriched from blood (not recorded which). This chain joins TRBV11-3 and TRBJ2-7; maybe TRBD2 (5 bases). The sequence came from a middle-aged woman with acute COVID-19. The CDR3 nucleotides read TGTGCCAGCAGCTTAGATCCTCGGGGAGAGCAGTACTTC. It yields the protein CASSLDPRGEQYF. Full variable domain (outside the CDR3, taken from reference TRBV11-3 and TRBJ2-7): EAGVVQSPRYKIIEKKQPVAFWCNPISGHNTLYWYLQNLGQGPELLIRYENEEAVDDSQLPKDRFSAERLKGVDSTLKIQPAELGDSAVYLCASSLDPRGEQYFGPGTRLTVT.